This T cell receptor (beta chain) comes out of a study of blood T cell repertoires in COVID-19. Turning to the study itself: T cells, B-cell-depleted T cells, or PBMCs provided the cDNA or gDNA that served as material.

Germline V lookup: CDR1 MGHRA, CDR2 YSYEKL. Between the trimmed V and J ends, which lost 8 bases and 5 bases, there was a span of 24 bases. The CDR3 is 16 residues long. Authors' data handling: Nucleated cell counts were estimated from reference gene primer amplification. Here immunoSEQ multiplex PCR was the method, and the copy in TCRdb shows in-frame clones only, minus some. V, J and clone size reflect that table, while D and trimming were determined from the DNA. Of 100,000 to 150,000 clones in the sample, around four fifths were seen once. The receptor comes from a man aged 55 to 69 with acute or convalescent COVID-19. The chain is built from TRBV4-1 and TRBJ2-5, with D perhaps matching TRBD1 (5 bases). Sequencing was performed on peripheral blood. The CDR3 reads CASGTRAGKGSETQYF. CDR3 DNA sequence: TGCGCCAGCGGAACACGGGCAGGGAAGGGATCGGAGACCCAGTACTTC.